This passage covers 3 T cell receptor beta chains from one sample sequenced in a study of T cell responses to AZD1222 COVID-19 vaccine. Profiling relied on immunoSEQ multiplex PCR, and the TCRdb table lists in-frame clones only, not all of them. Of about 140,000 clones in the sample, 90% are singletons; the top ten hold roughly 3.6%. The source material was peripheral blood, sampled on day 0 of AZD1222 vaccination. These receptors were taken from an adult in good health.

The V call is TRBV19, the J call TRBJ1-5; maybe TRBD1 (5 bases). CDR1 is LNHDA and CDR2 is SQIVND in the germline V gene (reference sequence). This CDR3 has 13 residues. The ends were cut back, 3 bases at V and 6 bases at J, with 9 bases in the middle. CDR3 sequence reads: CASSMGGGQPQHF. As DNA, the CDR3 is TGTGCCAGTAGTATGGGGGGGGGTCAGCCCCAGCATTTT.

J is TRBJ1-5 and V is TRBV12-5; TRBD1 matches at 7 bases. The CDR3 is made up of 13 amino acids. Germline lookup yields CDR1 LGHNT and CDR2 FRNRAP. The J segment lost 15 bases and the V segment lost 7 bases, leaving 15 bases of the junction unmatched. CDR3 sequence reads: CASEYDRDLPLHF. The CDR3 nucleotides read TGTGCTAGTGAATATGACAGGGACCTTCCTCTGCATTTT.

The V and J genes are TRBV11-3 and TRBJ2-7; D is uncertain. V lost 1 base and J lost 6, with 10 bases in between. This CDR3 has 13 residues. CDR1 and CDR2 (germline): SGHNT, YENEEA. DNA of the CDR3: TGTGCCAGCAGCTTAGGAGGTCCATCCGAGCAGTACTTC. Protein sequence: CASSLGGPSEQYF.